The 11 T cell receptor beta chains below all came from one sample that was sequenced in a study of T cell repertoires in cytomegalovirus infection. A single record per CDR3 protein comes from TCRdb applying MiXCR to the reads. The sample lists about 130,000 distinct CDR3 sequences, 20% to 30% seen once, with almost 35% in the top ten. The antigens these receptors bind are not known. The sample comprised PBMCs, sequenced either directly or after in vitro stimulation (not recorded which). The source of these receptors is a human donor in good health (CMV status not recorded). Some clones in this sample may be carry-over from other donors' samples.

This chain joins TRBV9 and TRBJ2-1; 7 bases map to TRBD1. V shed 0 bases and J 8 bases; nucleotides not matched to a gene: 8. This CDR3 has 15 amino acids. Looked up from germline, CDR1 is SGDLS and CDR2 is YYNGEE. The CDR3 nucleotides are TGTGCCAGCAGCGTAGATGGACAGGCGGGCGATGAGCAGTTCTTC. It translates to CASSVDGQAGDEQFF.

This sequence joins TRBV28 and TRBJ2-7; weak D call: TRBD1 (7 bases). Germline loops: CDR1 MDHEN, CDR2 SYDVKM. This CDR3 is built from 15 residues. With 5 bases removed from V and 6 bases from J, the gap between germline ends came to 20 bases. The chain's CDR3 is CASSDPWTGGTEQYF. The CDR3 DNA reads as TGTGCCAGCAGTGACCCTTGGACAGGCGGGACCGAGCAGTACTTC.

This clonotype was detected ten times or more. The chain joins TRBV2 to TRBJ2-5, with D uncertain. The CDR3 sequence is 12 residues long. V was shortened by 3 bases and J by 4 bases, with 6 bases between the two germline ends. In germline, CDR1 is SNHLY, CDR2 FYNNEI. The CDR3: CASSESRETQYF. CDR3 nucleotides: TGTGCCAGCAGTGAGAGTAGAGAGACCCAGTACTTC.

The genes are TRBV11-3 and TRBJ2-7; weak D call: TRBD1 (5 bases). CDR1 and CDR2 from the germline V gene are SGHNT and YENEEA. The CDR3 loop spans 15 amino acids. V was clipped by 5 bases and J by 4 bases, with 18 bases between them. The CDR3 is CASSPPGHLSYEQYV. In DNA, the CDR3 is TGTGCCAGCAGCCCGCCAGGACATCTATCATACGAGCAGTACGTC.

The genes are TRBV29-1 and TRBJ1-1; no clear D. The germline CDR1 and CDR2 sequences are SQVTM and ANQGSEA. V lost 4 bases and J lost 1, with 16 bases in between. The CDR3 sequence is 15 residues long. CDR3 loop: CSVAASTDWNTEAFF. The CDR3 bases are TGCAGCGTTGCCGCGTCGACCGACTGGAACACTGAAGCTTTCTTT.

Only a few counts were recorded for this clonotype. The CDR3 DNA reads TGCGCCAGCAGCTTGCTGGACTCCAATGAGCAGTTCTTC. Protein: CASSLLDSNEQFF. This chain joins TRBV5-1 and TRBJ2-1; the D gene is possibly TRBD2 (5 bases). Looked up from germline, CDR1 is SGHRS and CDR2 is YFSETQ. Trimming took off 1 base at V and 6 bases at J, with 8 bases between the two ends. The CDR3 runs 13 residues.

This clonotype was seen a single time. CDR3 in amino acids: CASSIARNTEAFF. Here the CDR3 DNA reads TGTGCCAGTAGTATAGCGCGGAACACTGAAGCTTTCTTT. This chain joins TRBV19 and TRBJ1-1, with unresolved D. The V and J ends lost 1 base and 1 base respectively, with 4 bases between them. CDR1 is LNHDA and CDR2 is SQIVND in the germline V gene (reference sequence). This CDR3 contains 13 residues.

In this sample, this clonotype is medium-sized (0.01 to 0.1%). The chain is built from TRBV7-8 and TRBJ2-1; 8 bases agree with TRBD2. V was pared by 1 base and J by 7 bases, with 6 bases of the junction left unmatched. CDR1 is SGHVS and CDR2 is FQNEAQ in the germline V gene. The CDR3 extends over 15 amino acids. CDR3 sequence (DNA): TGTGCCAGCAGCTTAGGCGTTAGCGGGGTAAATGAGCAGTTCTTC. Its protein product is CASSLGVSGVNEQFF.

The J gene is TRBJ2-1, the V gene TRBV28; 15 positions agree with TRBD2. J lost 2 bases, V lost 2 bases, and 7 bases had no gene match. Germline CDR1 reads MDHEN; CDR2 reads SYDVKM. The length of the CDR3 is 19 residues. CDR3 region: CASSLRRTSGRAAYNEQFF. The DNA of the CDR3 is TGTGCCAGCAGTTTACGACGGACTAGCGGGAGGGCGGCCTACAATGAGCAGTTCTTC.

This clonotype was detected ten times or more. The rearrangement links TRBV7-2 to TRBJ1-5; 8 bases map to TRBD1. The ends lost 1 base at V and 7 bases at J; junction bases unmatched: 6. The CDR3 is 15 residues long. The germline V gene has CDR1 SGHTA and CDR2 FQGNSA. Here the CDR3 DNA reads TGTGCCAGCAGCTTAGAACAGGGGGGAGGACAGCCCCAGCATTTT. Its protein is CASSLEQGGGQPQHF.

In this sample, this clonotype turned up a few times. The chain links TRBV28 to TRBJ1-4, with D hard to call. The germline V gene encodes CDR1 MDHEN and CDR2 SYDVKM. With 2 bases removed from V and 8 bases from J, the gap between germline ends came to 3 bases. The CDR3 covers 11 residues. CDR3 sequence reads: CASSLAEKLFF. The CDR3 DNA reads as TGTGCCAGCAGTTTAGCGGAAAAACTGTTTTTT.